Presented here are 21 T cell receptor beta chains from one specimen sequenced in a study of shared clonotypes between healthy human individuals. Produced via immunoSEQ multiplex PCR; TCRdb's table is partial and in-frame only. The sample has some 1,400,000 clones; about 96% are singletons. The sample consisted of naive CD4+ T cells sorted from blood. Subset given: CD45RA+ positively selected. These receptors originate from a man aged 25-45 years in good health.

J is TRBJ2-1 and V is TRBV10-3; D unresolved. This CDR3 is built from 14 residues. CDR1 is ENHRY and CDR2 is SYGVKD in the germline V gene. V was clipped by 8 bases and J by 0 bases, with 11 bases between them. The CDR3 protein is CAIANLSSYNEQFF. CDR3 DNA sequence: TGTGCCATCGCGAACCTGTCCTCCTACAATGAGCAGTTCTTC.

As to this clone: Other DNA sequences in the same sample also yield this CDR3. The J gene is TRBJ2-7, the V gene TRBV18; the D is unclear. The CDR3 sequence is 12 residues long. The germline V gene has CDR1 KGHSH and CDR2 LQKENI. With 6 bases removed from V and 3 bases from J, the gap between germline ends came to 9 bases. This CDR3 reads CASSPYNYEQYF. DNA for the CDR3: TGTGCCAGCTCCCCTTACAACTACGAGCAGTACTTC. The full variable domain, rest sourced from reference TRBV18 and TRBJ2-7, is NAGVMQNPRHLVRRRGQEARLRCSPMKGHSHVYWYRQLPEEGLKFMVYLQKENIIDESGMPKERFSAEFPKEGPSILRIQQVVRGDSAAYFCASSPYNYEQYFGPGTRLTVT.

This sequence joins TRBV21-1 and TRBJ2-3; TRBD2 reflects the table's D call only, with no check against the DNA. TRBV21-1 is noted as a pseudogene. This CDR3 has 16 residues. CDR3 loop: CASTSSLAASTDTQYF. DNA for the CDR3: TGTGCCAGCACCTCTTCACTAGCGGCTAGCACAGATACGCAGTATTTT.

The chain combines TRBV6-5 with TRBJ2-2; D is uncertain. The length of the CDR3 is 15 residues. Trimming pared 2 bases from V and 11 bases from J, leaving 18 bases between. From germline, CDR1 is MNHEY and CDR2 SVGAGI. The CDR3 DNA reads as TGTGCCAGCAGTTACCAGGCTGCTGTAGCCAGCGAGCTGTTTTTT. Translation gives CASSYQAAVASELFF.

The chain carries TRBV27 and TRBJ2-1, with D possibly being TRBD2 (6 bases). Germline CDR1 and CDR2: MNHEY and SMNVEV (reference sequence). V lost 3 bases to trimming and J lost 5 bases, with 14 bases between them. The CDR3 contains 15 residues. The CDR3 DNA sequence: TGTGCCAGCAGTTTCTATAGCGGCCGCAACAATGAGCAGTTCTTC. Protein sequence: CASSFYSGRNNEQFF.

The DNA for the CDR3 is TGTGCCAGCAGACGCTACAGGGGGCAAATTTACACTGAAGCTTTCTTT. The encoded protein is CASRRYRGQIYTEAFF. The chain recombines TRBV13 with TRBJ1-1; TRBD1 agrees at 9 bases. CDR1 and CDR2 from the germline V gene are PRHDT and FYEKMQ (reference sequence). CDR3 length equals 16 residues. J was trimmed by 3 bases and V by 6 bases; bases with no gene match: 11.

This sequence joins TRBV5-6 and TRBJ2-7; D possibly matches TRBD1 or TRBD2 (5 bases each). The V gene's germline CDR1 is SGHDT and CDR2 YYEEEE. This CDR3 has 14 residues. The V end lost 0 bases, the J end lost 6 bases, and 13 bases lay between the germline ends. In DNA, the CDR3 is TGTGCCAGCAGCTTGGTGGGGGAGCGGTTCGAGCAGTACTTC. It specifies CASSLVGERFEQYF. Full variable domain (outside the CDR3, taken from reference TRBV5-6 and TRBJ2-7): DAGVTQSPTHLIKTRGQQVTLRCSPKSGHDTVSWYQQALGQGPQFIFQYYEEEERQRGNFPDRFSGHQFPNYSSELNVNALLLGDSALYLCASSLVGERFEQYFGPGTRLTVT.

The CDR3 here is CASSLVATGELFF. The CDR3 bases are TGTGCCAGCAGCTTGGTCGCGACCGGGGAGCTGTTTTTT. The chain recombines TRBV5-6 with TRBJ2-2; D ambiguous. Deletions cut 0 bases from V and 5 bases from J, with 5 bases between. This CDR3 has 13 residues. Germline V gene data show CDR1 as SGHDT and CDR2 as YYEEEE. Variable domain in full (rest from reference TRBV5-6 and TRBJ2-2): DAGVTQSPTHLIKTRGQQVTLRCSPKSGHDTVSWYQQALGQGPQFIFQYYEEEERQRGNFPDRFSGHQFPNYSSELNVNALLLGDSALYLCASSLVATGELFFGEGSRLTVL.

V is TRBV30 and J is TRBJ1-2; the D gene is possibly TRBD1 (5 bases). CDR1 is GTSNPN, CDR2 SVGIG, per germline (reference sequence). V gave up 3 bases and J gave up 6 bases, with 20 bases separating them. This CDR3 is 15 amino acids long. The CDR3 DNA reads TGTGCCTGGAGCGATTTTCCAGGGAAGAACCATGGCTACACCTTC. It is translated as CAWSDFPGKNHGYTF.

This clone came up once. The chain recombines TRBV18 with TRBJ1-4; 8 nucleotides line up with TRBD1. Germline V gene data show CDR1 as KGHSH and CDR2 as LQKENI. V lost 8 bases and J lost 6; bases outside the gene matches: 5. There are 13 residues in the CDR3. CDR3 nucleotides: TGTGCCAGCCAGACAGGGGTGGATGAAAAACTGTTTTTT. It specifies CASQTGVDEKLFF.

The CDR3 region is CASSVAFGNEQFF. CDR3 sequence (DNA): TGTGCCAGCAGCGTAGCTTTCGGGAATGAGCAGTTCTTC. The chain employs TRBV9 and TRBJ2-1; D is undetermined. CDR1 and CDR2 (germline): SGDLS, YYNGEE. This CDR3 region has 13 residues. The V end was cut by 0 bases, the J end by 7 bases, with 8 bases between.

V gene TRBV28 combines with J gene TRBJ1-2; D is possibly TRBD1 (6 bases). The CDR3 covers 13 residues. The germline V and J ends were trimmed by 3 bases and 9 bases, with 14 bases remaining between them. Germline CDR1 reads MDHEN; CDR2 reads SYDVKM. For the CDR3, the DNA is TGTGCCAGCAGTTTGCGCACAGGGCCCCGCTACACCTTC. This translates into CASSLRTGPRYTF.

The chain is built from TRBV6-5 and TRBJ2-3; D is undetermined. Germline V lookup: CDR1 MNHEY, CDR2 SVGAGI. Trimming pared 5 bases from V and 2 bases from J, leaving 11 bases between. The CDR3 runs to 14 residues. CDR3 coding DNA: TGTGCCAGCAGTCTCCGGACCCTCACAGATACGCAGTATTTT. Translated: CASSLRTLTDTQYF.

In the case of this clone: This specimen includes other DNA sequences encoding the same CDR3. This chain links TRBV6-5 with TRBJ2-1; D is unclear. Trimming removed 1 base at V and 7 bases at J, with 5 bases between. CDR3 size: 12 residues. CDR1 and CDR2 (germline): MNHEY, SVGAGI. The CDR3 DNA is TGTGCCAGCAGTTACTTTGGAAATGAGCAGTTCTTC. Its protein is CASSYFGNEQFF.

The rearrangement joins TRBV6-1 to TRBJ1-5, with D possibly being TRBD1 (6 bases). The CDR3 runs to 14 residues. The germline V and J ends were trimmed by 5 bases and 7 bases, with 15 bases remaining between them. Germline CDR1 and CDR2: MNHNS and SASEGT. CDR3 DNA sequence: TGTGCCAGCAGTTTAGCAGGGGCCGAACAGCCCCAGCATTTT. Its translation: CASSLAGAEQPQHF.

This clone came up once. J is TRBJ2-3 and V is TRBV9; the D gene is possibly TRBD2 (5 bases). Germline lookup yields CDR1 SGDLS and CDR2 YYNGEE. Between the trimmed V and J ends, which lost 0 bases and 4 bases, there was a span of 12 bases. This CDR3 comprises 15 residues. The CDR3 DNA reads TGTGCCAGCAGCGTAGTACTGAGGCGGGCAGATACGCAGTATTTT. Protein sequence: CASSVVLRRADTQYF.

This chain connects TRBV14 to TRBJ1-1, with D possibly being TRBD1 (5 bases). Trimming shortened V by 1 base and J by 9 bases, and 9 bases separated the two germline ends. This CDR3 has 12 residues. Germline assignment: CDR1 SGHDN and CDR2 FVKESK. The CDR3 DNA reads TGTGCCAGCAGCCAAGTTACGGGACAAGCTTTCTTT. It is translated as CASSQVTGQAFF.

The chain uses TRBV18 and TRBJ2-4; D not certain. The CDR3 loop spans 13 amino acids. V lost 3 bases and J 6 bases, leaving 9 bases between the germline ends. Germline CDR1 KGHSH, CDR2 LQKENI. CDR3 protein: CASSPPDGNIQYF. The CDR3 nucleotides read TGTGCCAGCTCACCTCCGGACGGAAACATTCAGTACTTC.

The rearrangement joins TRBV14 to TRBJ2-1; TRBD2 agrees at 7 bases. The CDR3 has 16 residues. Losses at the gene ends were 4 bases for V and 10 bases for J; bases not matched to a gene: 16. Germline CDR1 reads SGHDN; CDR2 reads FVKESK. The CDR3 here is CASSPPWGSSGEEQFF. CDR3 coding DNA: TGTGCCAGCAGCCCCCCGTGGGGGTCTAGCGGAGAGGAGCAGTTCTTC.

This chain connects TRBV5-6 to TRBJ1-5; D possibly corresponds to TRBD1 (5 bases). The CDR3 loop spans 15 amino acids. The V and J ends lost 0 bases and 4 bases respectively, with 11 bases between them. Germline assignment: CDR1 SGHDT and CDR2 YYEEEE. Here the CDR3 reads CASSLVGAANQPQHF. CDR3 nucleotide sequence: TGTGCCAGCAGCTTGGTTGGGGCAGCGAATCAGCCCCAGCATTTT.

In the case of this clone: This specimen includes other DNA sequences encoding the same CDR3. This chain links TRBV18 with TRBJ2-7, with a weak D call TRBD1 (5 bases). The germline gives CDR1 KGHSH, CDR2 LQKENI. Trimming pared 1 base from V and 5 bases from J, leaving 9 bases between. This CDR3 is built from 13 residues. Here the CDR3 reads CASSPLGAHEQYF. The CDR3 bases are TGTGCCAGCTCACCACTAGGGGCCCACGAGCAGTACTTC. Complete variable domain (other parts from reference TRBV18 and TRBJ2-7): NAGVMQNPRHLVRRRGQEARLRCSPMKGHSHVYWYRQLPEEGLKFMVYLQKENIIDESGMPKERFSAEFPKEGPSILRIQQVVRGDSAAYFCASSPLGAHEQYFGPGTRLTVT.